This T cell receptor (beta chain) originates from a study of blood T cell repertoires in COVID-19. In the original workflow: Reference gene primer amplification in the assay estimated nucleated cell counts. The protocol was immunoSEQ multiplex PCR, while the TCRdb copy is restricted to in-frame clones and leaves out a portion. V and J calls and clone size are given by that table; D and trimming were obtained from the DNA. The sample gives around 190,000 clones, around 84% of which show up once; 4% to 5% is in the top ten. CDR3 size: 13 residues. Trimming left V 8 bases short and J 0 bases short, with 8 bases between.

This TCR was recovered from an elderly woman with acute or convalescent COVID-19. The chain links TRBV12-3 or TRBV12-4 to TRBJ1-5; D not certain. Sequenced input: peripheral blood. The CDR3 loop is CASLGSSNQPQHF. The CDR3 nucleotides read TGTGCCAGCCTCGGGAGTAGCAATCAGCCCCAGCATTTT.